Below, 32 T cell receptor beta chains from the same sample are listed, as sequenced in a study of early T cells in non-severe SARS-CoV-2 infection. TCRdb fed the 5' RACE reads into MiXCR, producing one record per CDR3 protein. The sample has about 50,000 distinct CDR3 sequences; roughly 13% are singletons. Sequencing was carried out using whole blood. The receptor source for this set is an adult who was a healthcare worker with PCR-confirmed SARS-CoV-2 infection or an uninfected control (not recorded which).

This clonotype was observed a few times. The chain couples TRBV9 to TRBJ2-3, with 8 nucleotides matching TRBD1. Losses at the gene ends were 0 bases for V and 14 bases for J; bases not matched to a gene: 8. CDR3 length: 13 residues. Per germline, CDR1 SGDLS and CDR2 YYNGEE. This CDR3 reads CASSVVMGQVLYF. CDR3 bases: TGTGCCAGCAGCGTAGTTATGGGACAGGTGCTGTATTTT.

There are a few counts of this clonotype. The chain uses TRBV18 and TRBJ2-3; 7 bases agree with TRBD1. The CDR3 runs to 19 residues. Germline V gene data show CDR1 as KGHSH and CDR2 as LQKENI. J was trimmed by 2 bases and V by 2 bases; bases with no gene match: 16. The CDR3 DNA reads TGTGCCAGCTCACCAATTGGGTATACCAGGGGGATAATCACAGATACGCAGTATTTT. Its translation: CASSPIGYTRGIITDTQYF.

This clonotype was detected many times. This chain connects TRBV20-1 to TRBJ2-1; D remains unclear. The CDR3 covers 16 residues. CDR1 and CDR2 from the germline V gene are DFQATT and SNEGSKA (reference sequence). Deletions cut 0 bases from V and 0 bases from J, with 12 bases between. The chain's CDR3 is CSARDQLRSSYNEQFF. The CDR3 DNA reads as TGCAGTGCTAGAGATCAGTTGAGATCCTCCTACAATGAGCAGTTCTTC.

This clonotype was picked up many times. This CDR3 is CASSSASGGTDTQYF. The CDR3 DNA sequence: TGCGCCAGCAGTTCGGCTAGCGGGGGCACAGATACGCAGTATTTT. This rearrangement joins TRBV5-1 to TRBJ2-3; 9 bases align to TRBD2. Germline V lookup: CDR1 SGHRS, CDR2 YFSETQ. Trimming removed 5 bases from V and 1 base from J; junction bases left unmatched: 5. The CDR3 extends over 15 amino acids.

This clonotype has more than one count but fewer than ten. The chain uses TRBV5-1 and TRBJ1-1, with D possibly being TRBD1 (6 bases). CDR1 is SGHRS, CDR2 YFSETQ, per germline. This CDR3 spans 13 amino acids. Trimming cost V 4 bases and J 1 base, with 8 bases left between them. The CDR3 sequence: CASSQQGNTEAFF. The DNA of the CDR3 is TGCGCCAGCAGCCAACAGGGGAACACTGAAGCTTTCTTT.

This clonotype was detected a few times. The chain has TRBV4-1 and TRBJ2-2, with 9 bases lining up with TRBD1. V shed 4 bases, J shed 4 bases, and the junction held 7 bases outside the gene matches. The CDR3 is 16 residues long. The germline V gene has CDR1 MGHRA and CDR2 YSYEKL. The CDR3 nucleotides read TGCGCCAGCAGCCCTAACAGGGGGCAGAGCACCGGGGAGCTGTTTTTT. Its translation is CASSPNRGQSTGELFF.

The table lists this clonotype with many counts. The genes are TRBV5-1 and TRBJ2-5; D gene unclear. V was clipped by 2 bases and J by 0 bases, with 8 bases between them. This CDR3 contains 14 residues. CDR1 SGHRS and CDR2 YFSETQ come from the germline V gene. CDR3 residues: CASSFNGDQETQYF. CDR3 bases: TGCGCCAGCAGCTTTAACGGTGACCAAGAGACCCAGTACTTC.

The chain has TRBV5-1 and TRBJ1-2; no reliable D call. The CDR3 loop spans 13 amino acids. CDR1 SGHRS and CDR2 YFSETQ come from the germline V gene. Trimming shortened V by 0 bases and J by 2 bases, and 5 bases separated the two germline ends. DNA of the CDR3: TGCGCCAGCAGCTTGGAGGTAAACTATGGCTACACCTTC. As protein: CASSLEVNYGYTF.

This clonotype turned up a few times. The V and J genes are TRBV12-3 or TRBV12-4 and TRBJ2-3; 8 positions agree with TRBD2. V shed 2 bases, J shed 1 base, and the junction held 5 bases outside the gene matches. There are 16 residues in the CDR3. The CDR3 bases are TGTGCCAGCAGTTTAAGAGCGGGGGAGGGCACAGATACGCAGTATTTT. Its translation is CASSLRAGEGTDTQYF.

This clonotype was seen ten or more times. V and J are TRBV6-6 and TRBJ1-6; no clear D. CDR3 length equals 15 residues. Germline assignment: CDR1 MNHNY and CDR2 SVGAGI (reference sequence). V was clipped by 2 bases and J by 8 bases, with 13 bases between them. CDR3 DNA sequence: TGTGCCAGCAGTTACGGAGGGCTTAGTCATTCACCCCTCCACTTT. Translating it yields CASSYGGLSHSPLHF.

CDR3 sequence: CSASVPAFTDTQYF. CDR3 DNA sequence: TGCAGTGCTAGCGTTCCGGCCTTCACAGATACGCAGTATTTT. V and J are TRBV20-1 and TRBJ2-3; D unresolved. The CDR3 has 14 amino acids. The V gene lost 3 bases and the J gene lost 2 bases, with 12 bases spanning the gap. Germline CDR1 and CDR2: DFQATT and SNEGSKA (reference sequence).

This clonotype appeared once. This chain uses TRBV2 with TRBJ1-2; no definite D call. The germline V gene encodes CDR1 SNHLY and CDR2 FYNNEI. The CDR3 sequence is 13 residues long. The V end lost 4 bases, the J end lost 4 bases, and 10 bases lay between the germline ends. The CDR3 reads CASSAEEAYGYTF. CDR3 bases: TGTGCCAGCAGTGCTGAGGAGGCCTATGGCTACACCTTC.

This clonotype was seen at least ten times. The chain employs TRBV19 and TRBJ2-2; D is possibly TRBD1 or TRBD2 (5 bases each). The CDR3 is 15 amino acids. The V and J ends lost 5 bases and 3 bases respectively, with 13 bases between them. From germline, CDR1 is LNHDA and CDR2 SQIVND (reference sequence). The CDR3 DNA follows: TGTGCCAGTAGTCTAAGGGACCGCTACACCGGGGAGCTGTTTTTT. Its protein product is CASSLRDRYTGELFF.

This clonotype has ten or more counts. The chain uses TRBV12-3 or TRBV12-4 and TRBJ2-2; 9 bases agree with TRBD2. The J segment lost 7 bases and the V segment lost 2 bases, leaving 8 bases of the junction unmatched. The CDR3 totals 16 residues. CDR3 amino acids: CASSLTSGGRDGELFF. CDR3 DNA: TGTGCCAGCAGTTTAACCAGCGGGGGGAGAGACGGGGAGCTGTTTTTT.

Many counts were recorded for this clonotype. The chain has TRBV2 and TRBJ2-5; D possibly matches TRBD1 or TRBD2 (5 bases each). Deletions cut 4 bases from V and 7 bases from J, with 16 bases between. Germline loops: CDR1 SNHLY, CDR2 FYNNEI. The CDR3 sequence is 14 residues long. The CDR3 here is CASSVEGPGGTQYF. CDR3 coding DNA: TGTGCCAGCAGTGTAGAGGGACCCGGCGGGACCCAGTACTTC. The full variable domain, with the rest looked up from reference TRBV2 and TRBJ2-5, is EPEVTQTPSHQVTQMGQEVILRCVPISNHLYFYWYRQILGQKVEFLVSFYNNEISEKSEIFDDQFSVERPDGSNFTLKIRSTKLEDSAMYFCASSVEGPGGTQYFGPGTRLLVL.

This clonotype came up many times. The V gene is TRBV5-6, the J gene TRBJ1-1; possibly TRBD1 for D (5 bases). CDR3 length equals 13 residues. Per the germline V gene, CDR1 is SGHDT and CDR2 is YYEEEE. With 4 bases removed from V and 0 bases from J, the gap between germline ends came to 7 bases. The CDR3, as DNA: TGTGCCAGCAGCACAGGCTTGAACACTGAAGCTTTCTTT. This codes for CASSTGLNTEAFF. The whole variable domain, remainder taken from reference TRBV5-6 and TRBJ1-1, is DAGVTQSPTHLIKTRGQQVTLRCSPKSGHDTVSWYQQALGQGPQFIFQYYEEEERQRGNFPDRFSGHQFPNYSSELNVNALLLGDSALYLCASSTGLNTEAFFGQGTRLTVV.

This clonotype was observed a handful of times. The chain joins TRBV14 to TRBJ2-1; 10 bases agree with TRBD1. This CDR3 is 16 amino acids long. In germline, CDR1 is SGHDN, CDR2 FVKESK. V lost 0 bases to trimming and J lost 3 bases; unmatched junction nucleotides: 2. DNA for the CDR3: TGTGCCAGCAGCCAAGATCGGGACAGGGGCTACAATGAGCAGTTCTTC. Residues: CASSQDRDRGYNEQFF.

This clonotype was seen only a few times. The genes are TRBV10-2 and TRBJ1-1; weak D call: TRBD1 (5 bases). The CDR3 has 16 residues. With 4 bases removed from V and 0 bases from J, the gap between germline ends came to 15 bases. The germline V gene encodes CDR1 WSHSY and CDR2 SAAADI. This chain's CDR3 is CASSGRVGVMNTEAFF. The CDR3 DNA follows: TGCGCCAGCAGTGGGCGGGTGGGGGTTATGAACACTGAAGCTTTCTTT.

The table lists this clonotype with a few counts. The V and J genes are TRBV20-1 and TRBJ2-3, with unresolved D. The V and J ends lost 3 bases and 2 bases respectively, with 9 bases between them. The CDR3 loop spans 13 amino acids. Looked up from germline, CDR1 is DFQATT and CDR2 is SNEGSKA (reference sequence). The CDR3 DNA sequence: TGCAGTGCTAGTTGGGCTAACACAGATACGCAGTATTTT. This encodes CSASWANTDTQYF.

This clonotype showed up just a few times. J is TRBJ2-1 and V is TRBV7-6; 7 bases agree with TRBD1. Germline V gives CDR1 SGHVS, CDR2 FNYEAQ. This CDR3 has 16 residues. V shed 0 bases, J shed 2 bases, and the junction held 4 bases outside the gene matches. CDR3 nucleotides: TGTGCCAGCAGCTTAGCCTGGGACAGAGCCTACAATGAGCAGTTCTTC. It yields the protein CASSLAWDRAYNEQFF. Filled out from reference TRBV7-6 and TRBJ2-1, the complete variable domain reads GAGVSQSPRYKVTKRGQDVALRCDPISGHVSLYWYRQALGQGPEFLTYFNYEAQQDKSGLPNDRFSAERPEGSISTLTIQRTEQRDSAMYRCASSLAWDRAYNEQFFGPGTRLTVL.

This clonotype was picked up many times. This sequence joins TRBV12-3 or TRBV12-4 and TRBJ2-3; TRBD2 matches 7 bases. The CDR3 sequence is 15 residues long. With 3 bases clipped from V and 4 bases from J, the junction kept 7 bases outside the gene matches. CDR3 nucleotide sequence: TGTGCCAGCAGTTTGAACGCGGGGGTCCCAGATACGCAGTATTTT. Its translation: CASSLNAGVPDTQYF.

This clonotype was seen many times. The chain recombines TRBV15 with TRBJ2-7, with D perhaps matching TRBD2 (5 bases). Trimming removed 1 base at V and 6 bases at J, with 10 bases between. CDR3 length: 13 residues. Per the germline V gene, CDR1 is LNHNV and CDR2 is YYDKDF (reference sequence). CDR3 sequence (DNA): TGTGCCACCAGCAGAGTTGGAGGCTTCGAGCAGTACTTC. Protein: CATSRVGGFEQYF.

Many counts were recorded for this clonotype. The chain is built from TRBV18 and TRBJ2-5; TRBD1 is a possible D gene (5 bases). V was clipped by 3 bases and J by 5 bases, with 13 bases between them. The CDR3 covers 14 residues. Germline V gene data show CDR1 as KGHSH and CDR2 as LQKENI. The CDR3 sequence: CASSPGFRDETQYF. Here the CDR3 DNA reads TGTGCCAGCTCACCTGGGTTCAGGGATGAGACCCAGTACTTC.

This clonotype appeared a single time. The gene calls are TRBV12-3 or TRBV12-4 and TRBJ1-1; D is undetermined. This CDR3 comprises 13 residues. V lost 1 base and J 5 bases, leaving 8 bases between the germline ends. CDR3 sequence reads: CASSLVSETEAFF. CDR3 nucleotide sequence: TGTGCCAGCAGTTTAGTATCAGAGACTGAAGCTTTCTTT.

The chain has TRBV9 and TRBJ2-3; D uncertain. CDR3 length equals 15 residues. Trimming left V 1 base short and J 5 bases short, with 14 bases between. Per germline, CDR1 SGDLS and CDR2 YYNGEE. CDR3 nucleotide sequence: TGTGCCAGCAGCGTAACCCTAGGCGCTCAAGATACGCAGTATTTT. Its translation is CASSVTLGAQDTQYF.

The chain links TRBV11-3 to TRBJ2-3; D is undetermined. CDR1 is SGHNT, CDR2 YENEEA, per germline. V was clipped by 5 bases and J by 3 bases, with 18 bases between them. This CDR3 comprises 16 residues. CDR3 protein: CASSHGRYVSTDTQYF. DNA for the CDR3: TGTGCCAGCAGCCACGGACGCTACGTGTCAACAGATACGCAGTATTTT. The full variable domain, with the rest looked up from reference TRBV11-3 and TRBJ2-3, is EAGVVQSPRYKIIEKKQPVAFWCNPISGHNTLYWYLQNLGQGPELLIRYENEEAVDDSQLPKDRFSAERLKGVDSTLKIQPAELGDSAVYLCASSHGRYVSTDTQYFGPGTRLTVL.

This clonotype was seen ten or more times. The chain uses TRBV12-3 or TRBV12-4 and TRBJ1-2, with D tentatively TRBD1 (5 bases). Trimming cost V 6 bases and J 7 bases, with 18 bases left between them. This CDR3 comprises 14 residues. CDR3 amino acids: CASSVGGAAGGYTF. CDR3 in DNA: TGTGCCAGCAGCGTCGGCGGGGCCGCGGGTGGCTACACCTTC.

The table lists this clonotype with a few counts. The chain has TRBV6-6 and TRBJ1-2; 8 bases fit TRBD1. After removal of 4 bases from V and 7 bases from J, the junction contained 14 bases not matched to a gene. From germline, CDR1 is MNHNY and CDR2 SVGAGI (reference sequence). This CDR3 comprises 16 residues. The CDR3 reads CASSLTGEGFLSGYTF. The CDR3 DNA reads TGTGCCAGCAGTTTGACAGGGGAGGGGTTTCTCTCTGGCTACACCTTC.

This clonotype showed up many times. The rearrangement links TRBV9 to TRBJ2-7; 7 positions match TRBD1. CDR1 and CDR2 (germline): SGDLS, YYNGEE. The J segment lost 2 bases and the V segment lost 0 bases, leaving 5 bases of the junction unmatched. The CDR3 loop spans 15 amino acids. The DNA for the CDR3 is TGTGCCAGCAGCGTAGCAGGGGGTCCGGCCTACGAGCAGTACTTC. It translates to CASSVAGGPAYEQYF.

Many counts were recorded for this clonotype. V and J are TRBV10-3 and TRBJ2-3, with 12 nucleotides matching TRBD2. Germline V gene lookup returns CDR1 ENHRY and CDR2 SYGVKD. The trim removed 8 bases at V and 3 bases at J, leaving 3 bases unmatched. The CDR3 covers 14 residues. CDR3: CAIASGRGTDTQYF. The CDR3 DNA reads TGTGCCATCGCTAGCGGGAGGGGGACAGATACGCAGTATTTT.

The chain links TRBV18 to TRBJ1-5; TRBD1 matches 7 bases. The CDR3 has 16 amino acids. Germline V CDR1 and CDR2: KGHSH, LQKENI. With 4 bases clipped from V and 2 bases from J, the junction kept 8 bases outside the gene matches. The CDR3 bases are TGTGCCAGCTCACTAGTGACAGGGCTGGGCAATCAGCCCCAGCATTTT. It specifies CASSLVTGLGNQPQHF.

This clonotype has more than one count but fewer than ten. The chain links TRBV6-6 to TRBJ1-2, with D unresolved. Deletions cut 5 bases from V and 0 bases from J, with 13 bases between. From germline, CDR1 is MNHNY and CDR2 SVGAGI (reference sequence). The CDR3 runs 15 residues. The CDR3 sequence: CASSGRHTTNYGYTF. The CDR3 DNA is TGTGCCAGCAGTGGTCGACATACGACTAACTATGGCTACACCTTC.